The 23 T cell receptor beta chains in this list originate from one sample, sequenced in a study of blood T cell repertoires in COVID-19. TCRdb keeps only in-frame clones here, not all; method: immunoSEQ multiplex PCR. This table has under 65,000 clones, more than 85% appearing once. The sequenced sample consisted of peripheral blood. These receptor sequences come from a man aged 80 or over in a cohort sampled during active COVID-19.

The chain has TRBV3-1 (or the pseudogene TRBV3-2) and TRBJ2-1; TRBD2 matches 9 bases. Trimming took 4 bases from V and 9 from J; bases not matched to a gene: 13. Germline values: CDR1 LGHDT, CDR2 YNNKEL (reference sequence). The CDR3 runs to 16 residues. The CDR3 spells CASSPLAGGLLGEQFF. The CDR3 DNA follows: TGTGCCAGCAGCCCCCTGGCGGGGGGGCTCTTGGGTGAGCAGTTCTTC.

This rearrangement joins TRBV5-4 to TRBJ1-4; TRBD1 aligns across 9 bases. The V and J ends lost 8 bases and 8 bases, in that order; junction bases with no gene match: 13. Germline V lookup: CDR1 SGHNT, CDR2 YYREEE (reference sequence). The CDR3 has 15 residues. The CDR3 here is CASKNTGGAGEKLFF. Here the CDR3 DNA reads TGTGCCAGTAAAAATACAGGGGGCGCGGGGGAAAAACTGTTTTTT.

The CDR3, as DNA: TGTGCCAGCAGTCAAACAGGGGCCACTGAAGCTTTCTTT. It translates to CASSQTGATEAFF. The chain has TRBV27 and TRBJ1-1; 7 bases line up with TRBD1. Trimming took 5 bases from V and 4 from J; bases not matched to a gene: 4. The CDR3 is 13 residues long. Germline V gene data show CDR1 as MNHEY and CDR2 as SMNVEV (reference sequence).

V and J are TRBV5-1 and TRBJ1-2; D remains ambiguous. Deletions cut 0 bases from V and 4 bases from J, with 7 bases between. Germline-derived CDR1 and CDR2 are SGHRS and YFSETQ. The CDR3 length is 13 residues. The CDR3 loop reads CASSLGGLYGYTF. CDR3 DNA: TGCGCCAGCAGCTTGGGAGGGCTCTATGGCTACACCTTC.

This clone was observed at least ten times. The genes are TRBV4-2 and TRBJ2-3; D gene uncertain. The CDR3 sequence is 13 residues long. CDR1 is LGHNA, CDR2 YNFKEQ, per germline. Trimming cost V 1 base and J 4 bases, with 6 bases left between them. The CDR3 loop is CASSQASPDTQYF. DNA of the CDR3: TGTGCCAGCAGCCAAGCCTCCCCAGATACGCAGTATTTT.

The chain couples TRBV9 to TRBJ2-1; 9 bases are shared with TRBD2. Per the germline V gene, CDR1 is SGDLS and CDR2 is YYNGEE. This CDR3 has 14 amino acids. V lost 0 bases to trimming and J lost 10 bases; unmatched junction nucleotides: 5. CDR3 nucleotide sequence: TGTGCCAGCAGCGTAGGGCTAGCGGGAACCGAGCAGTTCTTC. It specifies CASSVGLAGTEQFF.

This chain uses TRBV5-1 with TRBJ1-1, with 7 bases matching TRBD1. CDR3 length: 14 amino acids. The germline CDR1 and CDR2 sequences are SGHRS and YFSETQ. Losses at the gene ends were 4 bases for V and 6 bases for J; bases not matched to a gene: 9. The CDR3 loop is CASSVEGTASEAFF. CDR3 nucleotides: TGCGCCAGCAGCGTAGAGGGGACAGCGTCTGAAGCTTTCTTT.

The chain carries TRBV2 and TRBJ1-4; 7 nucleotides align to TRBD1. CDR1 is SNHLY and CDR2 is FYNNEI in the germline V gene. The V segment lost 10 bases and the J segment 8 bases; nucleotides outside the gene matches: 16. The CDR3 is made up of 15 amino acids. The CDR3 here is CATEGAPDRREKLFF. DNA of the CDR3: TGTGCCACCGAGGGGGCGCCTGATCGAAGAGAAAAACTGTTTTTT.

CDR3 amino acids: CASSQGVDYGYTF. CDR3 DNA sequence: TGTGCCAGCAGTCAGGGGGTGGACTATGGCTACACCTTC. V usage is TRBV12-3 or TRBV12-4 and J usage is TRBJ1-2; 7 bases are a match to TRBD1. V shed 5 bases, J shed 3 bases, and the junction held 3 bases outside the gene matches. The CDR3 has 13 amino acids.

The V and J genes are TRBV9 and TRBJ2-1; 12 bases agree with TRBD2. The germline V gene encodes CDR1 SGDLS and CDR2 YYNGEE. The CDR3 is 17 amino acids. The J segment lost 8 bases and the V segment lost 0 bases, leaving 9 bases of the junction unmatched. The chain's CDR3 is CASSVGSGLAGSYEQFF. In DNA, the CDR3 is TGTGCCAGCAGCGTAGGTTCCGGACTAGCGGGAAGCTATGAGCAGTTCTTC.

This clone was found a few times. This chain links TRBV7-9 with TRBJ1-3, with D unclear. Germline V gives CDR1 SEHNR, CDR2 FQNEAQ (reference sequence). Trimming stripped 3 bases from V and 0 bases from J, with 9 bases between. There are 15 residues in the CDR3. The CDR3 DNA reads TGTGCCAGCAGCTTCGACATGTACTCTGGAAACACCATATATTTT. It is translated as CASSFDMYSGNTIYF.

V is TRBV18 and J is TRBJ2-2, with 7 bases identical to TRBD1. The CDR3 covers 16 residues. V lost 3 bases to trimming and J lost 4 bases; unmatched junction nucleotides: 8. Germline V lookup: CDR1 KGHSH, CDR2 LQKENI. The DNA for the CDR3 is TGTGCCAGCTCACCGTCGACAGGGAGAGGCACCGGGGAGCTGTTTTTT. Amino acids: CASSPSTGRGTGELFF. Full variable domain (missing parts from reference TRBV18 and TRBJ2-2): NAGVMQNPRHLVRRRGQEARLRCSPMKGHSHVYWYRQLPEEGLKFMVYLQKENIIDESGMPKERFSAEFPKEGPSILRIQQVVRGDSAAYFCASSPSTGRGTGELFFGEGSRLTVL.

In DNA, the CDR3 is TGCGCCAGCAGCGTGAGAGGGGGCGACGAGCAGTACTTC. Translated, it gives CASSVRGGDEQYF. The V and J genes are TRBV5-1 and TRBJ2-7, with 7 bases fitting TRBD1. CDR3 length equals 13 residues. Germline V gives CDR1 SGHRS, CDR2 YFSETQ. V dropped 4 bases and J dropped 5; count of bases not matched to a gene: 6.

This clone has just one count. The chain uses TRBV6-2 or TRBV6-3 and TRBJ2-7; 7 positions agree with TRBD2. CDR3 size: 14 residues. Germline CDR1 and CDR2: MNHEY and SVGEGT. The trim removed 2 bases at V and 7 bases at J, leaving 8 bases unmatched. DNA for the CDR3: TGTGCCAGCAGTTACCTATACCGTAGCGGGGAGCAGTACTTC. Protein: CASSYLYRSGEQYF.

V is TRBV19 and J is TRBJ2-7; 10 bases fit TRBD1. The CDR3 covers 16 residues. Germline V gives CDR1 LNHDA, CDR2 SQIVND (reference sequence). With 1 base clipped from V and 5 bases from J, the junction kept 8 bases outside the gene matches. This CDR3 reads CASSIGARQGANEQYF. CDR3 DNA: TGTGCCAGTAGTATAGGGGCTAGACAGGGGGCGAACGAGCAGTACTTC.

This clone has a single count. The chain couples TRBV6-5 to TRBJ1-6, with D perhaps matching TRBD1 (6 bases). This CDR3 spans 15 amino acids. Germline CDR1 reads MNHEY; CDR2 reads SVGAGI. V was trimmed by 2 bases and J by 8 bases, leaving 13 bases between them. For the CDR3, the DNA is TGTGCCAGCAGTTACAAGGGGGTTGCGGATTCACCCCTCCACTTT. This encodes CASSYKGVADSPLHF.

V gene TRBV27 combines with J gene TRBJ1-2; D perhaps matches TRBD1 (5 bases). CDR1 is MNHEY and CDR2 is SMNVEV in the germline V gene (reference sequence). The germline V and J ends were trimmed by 3 bases and 8 bases, with 13 bases remaining between them. The length of the CDR3 is 13 residues. CDR3 coding DNA: TGTGCCAGCAGTTTTGGGGGGGGGAGCGGCTACACCTTC. Translating gives CASSFGGGSGYTF.

The chain recombines TRBV5-1 with TRBJ2-1; 11 positions match TRBD2. V dropped 0 bases and J dropped 6; count of bases not matched to a gene: 5. The CDR3 runs to 16 residues. CDR1 is SGHRS and CDR2 is YFSETQ in the germline V gene. Here the CDR3 DNA reads TGCGCCAGCAGCTTGGCCCGTAGCGGGAGGGTCAATGAGCAGTTCTTC. This encodes CASSLARSGRVNEQFF.

The rearrangement uses TRBV4-1 and TRBJ1-1, with a tentative D call TRBD1 (6 bases). V lost 3 bases, J lost 8 bases, and 10 bases lay in between. Germline CDR1 and CDR2: MGHRA and YSYEKL. This CDR3 has 12 amino acids. The CDR3 coding sequence is TGCGCCAGCAGCCAGACCGACAGGGAAGCTTTCTTT. Its protein product is CASSQTDREAFF.

The chain links TRBV30 to TRBJ1-5; D is unresolved. The V end lost 0 bases, the J end lost 0 bases, and 12 bases lay between the germline ends. From germline, CDR1 is GTSNPN and CDR2 SVGIG (reference sequence). The CDR3 is made up of 16 amino acids. The CDR3 nucleotides read TGTGCCTGGAGTGTACCTGGCCAAAATAGCAATCAGCCCCAGCATTTT. Translating gives CAWSVPGQNSNQPQHF.

About this clone: The junction does not match germline at one end; this may be a read error. The gene calls are TRBV7-7 and TRBJ2-5; a weak D match, TRBD2 (7 bases). The CDR3 totals 13 residues. The germline gives CDR1 SSHAT, CDR2 FNYEAQ (reference sequence). The CDR3 protein is CASSQGNREAQYF. The CDR3 DNA reads TGTGCTAGCAGTCAGGGGAATCGGGAGGCCCAGTACTTC.

This clone occurred a few times. The chain has TRBV27 and TRBJ2-7, with D tentatively TRBD2 (5 bases). The V end lost 2 bases, the J end lost 3 bases, and 14 bases lay between the germline ends. CDR1 and CDR2 from the germline V gene are MNHEY and SMNVEV (reference sequence). The CDR3 spans 15 residues. CDR3: CASSLPGGLFYEQYF. CDR3 nucleotides: TGTGCCAGCAGTTTACCCGGAGGATTATTCTACGAGCAGTACTTC.

In its sample, this clone was seen a few times. The chain carries TRBV3-1 (or the pseudogene TRBV3-2) and TRBJ1-1; D possibly corresponds to TRBD1 (6 bases). V was clipped by 0 bases and J by 0 bases, with 14 bases between them. From germline, CDR1 is LGHDT and CDR2 YNNKEL (reference sequence). The CDR3 runs to 17 residues. Here the CDR3 reads CASSQDSQGWMNTEAFF. The CDR3 nucleotides are TGTGCCAGCAGCCAAGATTCACAGGGCTGGATGAACACTGAAGCTTTCTTT.